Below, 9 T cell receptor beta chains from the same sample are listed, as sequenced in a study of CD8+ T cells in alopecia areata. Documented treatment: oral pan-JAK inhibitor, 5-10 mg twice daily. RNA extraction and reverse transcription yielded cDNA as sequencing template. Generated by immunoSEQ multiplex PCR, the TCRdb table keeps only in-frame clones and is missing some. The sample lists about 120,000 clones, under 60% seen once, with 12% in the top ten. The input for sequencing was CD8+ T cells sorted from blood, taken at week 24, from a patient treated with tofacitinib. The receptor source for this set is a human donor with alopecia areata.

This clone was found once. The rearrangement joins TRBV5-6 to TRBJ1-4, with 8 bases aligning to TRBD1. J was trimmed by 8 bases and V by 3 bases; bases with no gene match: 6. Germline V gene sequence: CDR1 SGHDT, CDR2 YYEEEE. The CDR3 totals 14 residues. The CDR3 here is CASSSQGDWEKLFF. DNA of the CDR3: TGTGCCAGCAGCTCACAGGGGGACTGGGAAAAACTGTTTTTT. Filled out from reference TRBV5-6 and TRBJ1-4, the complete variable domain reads DAGVTQSPTHLIKTRGQQVTLRCSPKSGHDTVSWYQQALGQGPQFIFQYYEEEERQRGNFPDRFSGHQFPNYSSELNVNALLLGDSALYLCASSSQGDWEKLFFGSGTQLSVL.

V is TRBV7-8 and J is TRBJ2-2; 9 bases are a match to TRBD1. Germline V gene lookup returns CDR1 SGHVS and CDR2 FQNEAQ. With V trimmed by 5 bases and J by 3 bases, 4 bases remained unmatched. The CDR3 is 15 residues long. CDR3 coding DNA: TGTGCCAGCAGCACCCGGGACAGGGACACCGGGGAGCTGTTTTTT. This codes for CASSTRDRDTGELFF. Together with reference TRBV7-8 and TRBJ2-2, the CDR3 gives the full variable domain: GAGVSQSPRYKVAKRGQDVALRCDPISGHVSLFWYQQALGQGPEFLTYFQNEAQLDKSGLPSDRFFAERPEGSVSTLKIQRTQQEDSAVYLCASSTRDRDTGELFFGEGSRLTVL.

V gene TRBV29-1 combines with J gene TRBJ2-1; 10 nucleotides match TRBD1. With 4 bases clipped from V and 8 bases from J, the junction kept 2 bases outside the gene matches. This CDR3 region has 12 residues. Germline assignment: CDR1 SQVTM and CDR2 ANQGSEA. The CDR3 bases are TGCAGCGTTGGGGGGACAGGGGATGAGCAGTTCTTC. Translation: CSVGGTGDEQFF.

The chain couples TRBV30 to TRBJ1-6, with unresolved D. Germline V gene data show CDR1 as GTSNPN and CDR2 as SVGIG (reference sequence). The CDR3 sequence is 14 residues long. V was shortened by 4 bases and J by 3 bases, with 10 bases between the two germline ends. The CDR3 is CAWNMENYNSPLHF. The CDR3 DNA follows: TGTGCCTGGAACATGGAGAACTATAATTCACCCCTCCACTTT. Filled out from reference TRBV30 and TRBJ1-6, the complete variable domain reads SQTIHQWPATLVQPVGSPLSLECTVEGTSNPNLYWYRQAAGRGLQLLFYSVGIGQISSEVPQNLSASRPQDRQFILSSKKLLLSDSGFYLCAWNMENYNSPLHFGNGTRLTVT.

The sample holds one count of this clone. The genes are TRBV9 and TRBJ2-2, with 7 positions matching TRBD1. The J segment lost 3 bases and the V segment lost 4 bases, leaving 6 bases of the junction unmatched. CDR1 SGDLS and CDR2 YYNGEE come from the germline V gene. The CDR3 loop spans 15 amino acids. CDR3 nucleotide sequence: TGTGCCAGCAGCTCTCGGACAGGCTACACCGGGGAGCTGTTTTTT. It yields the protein CASSSRTGYTGELFF.

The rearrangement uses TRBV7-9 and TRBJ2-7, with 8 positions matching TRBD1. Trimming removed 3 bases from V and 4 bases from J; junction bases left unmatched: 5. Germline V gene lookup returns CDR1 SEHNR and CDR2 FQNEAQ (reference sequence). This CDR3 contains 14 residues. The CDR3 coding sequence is TGTGCCAGCAGCTTCCAGGGGGCCTGGTACGAGCAGTACTTC. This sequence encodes CASSFQGAWYEQYF.

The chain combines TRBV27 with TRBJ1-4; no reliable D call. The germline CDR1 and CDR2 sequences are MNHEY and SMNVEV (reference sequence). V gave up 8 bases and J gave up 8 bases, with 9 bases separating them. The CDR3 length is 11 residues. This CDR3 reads CASLSGEKLFF. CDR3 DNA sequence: TGTGCCAGCCTTTCGGGGGAAAAACTGTTTTTT.

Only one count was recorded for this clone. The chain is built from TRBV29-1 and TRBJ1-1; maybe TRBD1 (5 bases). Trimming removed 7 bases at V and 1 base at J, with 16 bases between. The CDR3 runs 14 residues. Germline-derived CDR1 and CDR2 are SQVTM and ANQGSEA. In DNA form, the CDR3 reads TGCAGCGGACGGGACGCGTGGTCGAACACTGAAGCTTTCTTT. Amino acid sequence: CSGRDAWSNTEAFF. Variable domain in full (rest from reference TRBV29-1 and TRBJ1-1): SAVISQKPSRDICQRGTSLTIQCQVDSQVTMMFWYRQQPGQSLTLIATANQGSEATYESGFVIDKFPISRPNLTFSTLTVSNMSPEDSSIYLCSGRDAWSNTEAFFGQGTRLTVV.

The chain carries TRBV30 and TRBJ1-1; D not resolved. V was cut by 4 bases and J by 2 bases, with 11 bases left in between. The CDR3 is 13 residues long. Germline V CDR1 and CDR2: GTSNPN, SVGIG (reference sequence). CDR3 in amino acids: CAWNVDLNTEAFF. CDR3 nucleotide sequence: TGTGCCTGGAATGTGGATCTAAACACTGAAGCTTTCTTT.